This is a list of T cell receptor beta chains from one sample in a study of CD8+ T cells in alopecia areata. Sequenced by immunoSEQ multiplex PCR; TCRdb stores in-frame clones only, minus some. The repertoire holds fewer than 100,000 clones, 35% to 50% seen once, with almost 0.8% in the top ten. Sample: CD4+ T cells sorted from blood. These receptors were obtained from a human donor with alopecia areata. CDR3s include the opening cysteine and the closing phenylalanine or tryptophan. The D gene is left open where the match is weak. Only some rows state a clone size, as once, few, many or a class for expanded clones.

clone_size: few; v_call: TRBV29-1; d_call: TRBD2; j_call: TRBJ2-1; cdr3_aa: CSADLAGGYEQFF; cdr3_nt: TGCAGCGCCGATCTAGCGGGAGGTTATGAGCAGTTCTTC
clone_size: few; v_call: TRBV25-1; d_call: -; j_call: TRBJ2-4; cdr3_aa: CASSEYGNIQYF; cdr3_nt: TGTGCCAGCAGTGAATATGGGAACATTCAGTACTTC
clone_size: few; v_call: TRBV29-1; d_call: -; j_call: TRBJ1-2; cdr3_aa: CSVDQDGYTF; cdr3_nt: TGCAGCGTTGACCAGGATGGCTACACCTTC
clone_size: -; v_call: TRBV29-1; d_call: TRBD1; j_call: TRBJ2-5; cdr3_aa: CSVVVTGVETQYF; cdr3_nt: TGCAGCGTTGTTGTGACAGGGGTAGAGACCCAGTACTTC
clone_size: -; v_call: TRBV29-1; d_call: -; j_call: TRBJ2-3; cdr3_aa: CSASSADTQYF; cdr3_nt: TGCAGCGCTTCGAGCGCAGATACGCAGTATTTT
clone_size: -; v_call: TRBV25-1; d_call: -; j_call: TRBJ1-6; cdr3_aa: CASSESSIAPLHF; cdr3_nt: TGTGCCAGCAGTGAATCCTCGATTGCACCCCTCCACTTT
clone_size: -; v_call: TRBV11-2; d_call: -; j_call: TRBJ2-3; cdr3_aa: CASSLGAARVTDTQYF; cdr3_nt: TGTGCCAGCAGTCTAGGGGCCGCTAGAGTCACAGATACGCAGTATTTT
clone_size: -; v_call: TRBV5-1; d_call: TRBD1; j_call: TRBJ2-1; cdr3_aa: CASSSGTGGNEQFF; cdr3_nt: TGCGCCAGCAGCTCCGGGACAGGGGGCAATGAGCAGTTCTTC
clone_size: -; v_call: TRBV7-2; d_call: TRBD1; j_call: TRBJ1-1; cdr3_aa: CASSRQGNTEAFF; cdr3_nt: TGTGCCAGCAGCCGACAGGGGAACACTGAAGCTTTCTTT
clone_size: few; v_call: TRBV23-1; d_call: -; j_call: TRBJ2-7; cdr3_aa: CASSQNHRSSYEQYF; cdr3_nt: TGCGCCAGCAGTCAAAACCACAGATCATCCTACGAGCAGTACTTC
clone_size: -; v_call: TRBV5-1; d_call: TRBD2; j_call: TRBJ2-7; cdr3_aa: CASSPSLSQRGGISYEQYF; cdr3_nt: TGCGCCAGCAGCCCATCATTATCCCAGCGCGGGGGTATTTCCTACGAGCAGTACTTC